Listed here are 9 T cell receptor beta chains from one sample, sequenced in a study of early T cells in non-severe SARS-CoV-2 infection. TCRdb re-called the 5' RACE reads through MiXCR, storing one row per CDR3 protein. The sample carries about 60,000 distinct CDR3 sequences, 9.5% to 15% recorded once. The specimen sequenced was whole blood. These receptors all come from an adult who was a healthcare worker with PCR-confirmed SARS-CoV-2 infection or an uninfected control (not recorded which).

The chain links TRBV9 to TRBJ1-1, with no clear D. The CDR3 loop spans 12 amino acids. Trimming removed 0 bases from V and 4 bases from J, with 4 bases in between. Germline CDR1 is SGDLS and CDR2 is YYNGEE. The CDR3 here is CASSVGGTEAFF. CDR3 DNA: TGTGCCAGCAGCGTAGGGGGCACTGAAGCTTTCTTT.

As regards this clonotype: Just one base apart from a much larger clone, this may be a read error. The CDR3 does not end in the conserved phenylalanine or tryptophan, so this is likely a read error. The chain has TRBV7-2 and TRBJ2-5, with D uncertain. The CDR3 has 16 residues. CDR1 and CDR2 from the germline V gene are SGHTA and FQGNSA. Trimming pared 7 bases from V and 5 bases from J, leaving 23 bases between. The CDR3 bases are TGTGCCAGCACCCTGGCCCTTGCCCAAATGGTGGAGACCCAGTACTCC. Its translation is CASTLALAQMVETQYS.

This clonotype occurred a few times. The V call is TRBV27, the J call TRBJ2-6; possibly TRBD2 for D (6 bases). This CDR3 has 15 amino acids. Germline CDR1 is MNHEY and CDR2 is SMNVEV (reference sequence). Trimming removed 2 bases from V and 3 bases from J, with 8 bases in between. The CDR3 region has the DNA TGTGCCAGCAGTTTAACCGGGAGTGGGGCCAACGTCCTGACTTTC. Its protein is CASSLTGSGANVLTF.

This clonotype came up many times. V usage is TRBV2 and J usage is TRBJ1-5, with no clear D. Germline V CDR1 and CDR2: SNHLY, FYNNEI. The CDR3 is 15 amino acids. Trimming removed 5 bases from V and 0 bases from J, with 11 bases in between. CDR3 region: CASSRPRDSNQPQHF. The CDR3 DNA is TGTGCCAGCAGTCGTCCCCGGGATAGCAATCAGCCCCAGCATTTT.

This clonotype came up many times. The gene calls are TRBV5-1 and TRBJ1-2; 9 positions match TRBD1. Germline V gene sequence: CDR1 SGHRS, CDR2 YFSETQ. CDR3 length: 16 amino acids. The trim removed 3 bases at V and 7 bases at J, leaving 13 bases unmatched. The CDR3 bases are TGCGCCAGCAGCTCTGCCTATACAGGGGGCTTTGGTGGCTACACCTTC. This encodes CASSSAYTGGFGGYTF.

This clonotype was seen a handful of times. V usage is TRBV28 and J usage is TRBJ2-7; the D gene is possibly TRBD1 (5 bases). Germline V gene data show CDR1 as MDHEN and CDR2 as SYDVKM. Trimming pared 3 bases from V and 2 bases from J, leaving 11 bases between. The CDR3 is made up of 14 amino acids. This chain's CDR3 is CASSFRERTYEQYF. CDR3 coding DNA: TGTGCCAGCAGTTTCAGGGAACGTACCTACGAGCAGTACTTC.

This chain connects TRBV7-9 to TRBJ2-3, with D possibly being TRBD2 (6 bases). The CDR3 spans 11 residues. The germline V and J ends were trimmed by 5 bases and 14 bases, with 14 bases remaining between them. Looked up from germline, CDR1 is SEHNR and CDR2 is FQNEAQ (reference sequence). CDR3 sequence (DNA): TGTGCCAGCAGCGCCGGAGGGAGGTTGTATTTT. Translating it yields CASSAGGRLYF. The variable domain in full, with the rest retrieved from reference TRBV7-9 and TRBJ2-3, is DTGVSQNPRHKITKRGQNVTFRCDPISEHNRLYWYRQTLGQGPEFLTYFQNEAQLEKSRLLSDRFSAERPKGSFSTLEIQRTEQGDSAMYLCASSAGGRLYFGPGTRLTVL.

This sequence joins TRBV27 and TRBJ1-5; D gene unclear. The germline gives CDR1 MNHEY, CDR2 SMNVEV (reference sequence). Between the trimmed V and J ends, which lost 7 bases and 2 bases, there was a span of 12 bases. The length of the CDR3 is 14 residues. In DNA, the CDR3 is TGTGCCAGCACAGGCGCACTTGGCAATCAGCCCCAGCATTTT. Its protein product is CASTGALGNQPQHF.

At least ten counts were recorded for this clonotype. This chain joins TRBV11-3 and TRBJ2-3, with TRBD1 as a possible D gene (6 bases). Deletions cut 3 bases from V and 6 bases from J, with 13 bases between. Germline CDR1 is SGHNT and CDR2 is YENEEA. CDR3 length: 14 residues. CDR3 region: CASSLVRGADTQYF. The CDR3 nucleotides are TGTGCCAGCAGCTTGGTCAGGGGAGCGGATACGCAGTATTTT.